This section outlines one T cell receptor (beta chain) sequence together with its context. The V gene's germline CDR1 is KGHDR and CDR2 SFDVKD. The V end was cut by 1 base, the J end by 0 bases, with 9 bases between. The CDR3 totals 16 residues. The sample belongs to a study of blood T cell repertoires in COVID-19. Across the study: Sample material is recorded as cDNA or gDNA derived from T cells, B-cell-depleted T cells, or PBMCs.

Methods used by the authors: For nucleated cells, counts were estimated from reference gene primer amplification. Assay: immunoSEQ multiplex PCR; the TCRdb copy retains only in-frame clones and omits some. V and J calls plus clone size are reproduced from that table; the DNA served to infer D and trimming. The repertoire includes 250,000 to 300,000 clones, 89% of them detected once, and 4.6% sits in the top ten. Material: peripheral blood. This chain links TRBV24-1 with TRBJ2-1, with a weak D call TRBD2 (5 bases). This clonotype was sampled from a woman aged 40 to 55 who had recovered from COVID-19. In DNA form, the CDR3 reads TGTGCCACCAGTGATTTTTCGGGAAGCTCCTACAATGAGCAGTTCTTC. Encoded protein: CATSDFSGSSYNEQFF.